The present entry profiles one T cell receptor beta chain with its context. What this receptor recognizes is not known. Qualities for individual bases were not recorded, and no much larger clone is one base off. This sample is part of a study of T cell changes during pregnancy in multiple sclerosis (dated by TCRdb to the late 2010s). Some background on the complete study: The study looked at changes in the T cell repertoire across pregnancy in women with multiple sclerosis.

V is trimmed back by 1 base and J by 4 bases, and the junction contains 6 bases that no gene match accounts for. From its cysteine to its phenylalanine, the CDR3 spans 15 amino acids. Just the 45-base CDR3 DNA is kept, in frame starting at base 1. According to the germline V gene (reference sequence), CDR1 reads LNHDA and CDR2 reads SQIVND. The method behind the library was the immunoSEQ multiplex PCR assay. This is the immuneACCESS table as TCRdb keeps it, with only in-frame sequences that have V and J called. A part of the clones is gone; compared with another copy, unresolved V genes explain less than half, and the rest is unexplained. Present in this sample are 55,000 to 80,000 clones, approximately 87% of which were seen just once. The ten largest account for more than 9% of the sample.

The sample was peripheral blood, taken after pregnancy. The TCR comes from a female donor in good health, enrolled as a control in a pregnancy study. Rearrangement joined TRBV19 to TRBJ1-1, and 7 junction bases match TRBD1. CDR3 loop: CASSIAGGRSTEAFF. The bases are TGTGCCAGTAGTATAGCAGGGGGAAGGAGCACTGAAGCTTTCTTT.